The entry below describes one T cell receptor (beta chain). Per the original data handling: Reference gene primer amplification gave nucleated cell count estimates. The method was immunoSEQ multiplex PCR; TCRdb's version includes in-frame clones alone and lacks a portion of them. Clone size and the V and J calls come from that table; the DNA yielded D and trimming. The table records about 88,000 clones, roughly 88% of them present only once. The data belong to a study of blood T cell repertoires in COVID-19. Study-level information: Acute and convalescent COVID-19 specimens originated in the United States, Italy and Spain. T cells, B-cell-depleted T cells, or PBMCs supplied cDNA or gDNA.

The CDR3 runs 14 residues. Germline values: CDR1 MGHDK, CDR2 SYGVNS. V lost 5 bases and J 1 base, leaving 11 bases between the germline ends. The chain carries TRBV25-1 and TRBJ1-2; D not resolved. The sample was peripheral blood. This sequence originates from a man aged 80 or over with acute or convalescent COVID-19. For the CDR3, the DNA is TGTGCCAGCAGTCCCCCAGGTGATAACTATGGCTACACCTTC. Its protein product is CASSPPGDNYGYTF.